These 11 T cell receptor beta chains came from one sample sequenced in a study of identical twins (dated by TCRdb to 2016 to 2017). The library was prepared using 5' RACE. Sequenced on an Illumina HiSeq 2000. TCRdb passed the public sequencing reads through fastp at Q25 and MiXCR, retaining productive beta sequences. Every CDR3 protein is listed once, alongside the most common genes and DNA of its rows. The sample has about 900,000 distinct CDR3 sequences on record, 10% to 15% of them singletons. The ten largest account for about 1.5% of the sample. The same sample was also studied in work on yellow fever vaccine responses in identical twins.

Sequencing was done on a sample of PBMCs. The receptors were gathered from a young woman in good health.

The CDR3: CASSLGRSSTATDTQYF. The CDR3 nucleotides are TGTGCCAGCAGCTTAGGCCGGTCCTCCACCGCCACAGATACGCAGTATTTT. J is TRBJ2-3 and V is TRBV11-3, with D hard to call. Trimming stripped 1 base from V and 2 bases from J, with 16 bases between. This CDR3 spans 17 amino acids. The germline CDR1 and CDR2 sequences are SGHNT and YENEEA.

The CDR3 coding sequence is TGCAGTGCTACTCGGGAGACCCAATACAATGAGCAGTTCTTC. This codes for CSATRETQYNEQFF. The chain employs TRBV20-1 and TRBJ2-1; possibly TRBD2 for D (6 bases). This CDR3 has 14 residues. Deletions cut 4 bases from V and 4 bases from J, with 14 bases between. CDR1 is DFQATT and CDR2 is SNEGSKA in the germline V gene (reference sequence).

This clonotype has a handful of counts. The chain uses TRBV20-1 and TRBJ2-2; no firm D call. V was pared by 2 bases and J by 0 bases, with 4 bases between. In germline, CDR1 is DFQATT, CDR2 SNEGSKA (reference sequence). There are 13 residues in the CDR3. The CDR3 loop is CSARNPNTGELFF. As DNA, the CDR3 is TGCAGTGCTAGAAACCCGAACACCGGGGAGCTGTTTTTT.

The genes are TRBV7-9 and TRBJ2-5, with 7 bases matching TRBD1. CDR3 length: 15 amino acids. The V gene's germline CDR1 is SEHNR and CDR2 FQNEAQ (reference sequence). V was clipped by 4 bases and J by 4 bases; unmatched bases: 9. The CDR3 loop reads CASSSLRRTGETQYF. The CDR3 DNA reads as TGTGCCAGCAGCTCTCTTAGGCGGACAGGAGAGACCCAGTACTTC. The full variable domain, completed using reference TRBV7-9 and TRBJ2-5, is DTGVSQNPRHKITKRGQNVTFRCDPISEHNRLYWYRQTLGQGPEFLTYFQNEAQLEKSRLLSDRFSAERPKGSFSTLEIQRTEQGDSAMYLCASSSLRRTGETQYFGPGTRLLVL.

At least ten counts were recorded for this clonotype. The chain links TRBV6-4 to TRBJ1-1, with unresolved D. The CDR3 runs 13 residues. The germline CDR1 and CDR2 sequences are MRHNA and SNTAGT. V shed 2 bases and J shed 1 base, with 5 bases lying between them. The CDR3 loop is CASSDRRNTEAFF. CDR3 DNA sequence: TGTGCCAGCAGTGACAGGCGGAACACTGAAGCTTTCTTT.

The V and J genes are TRBV4-1 and TRBJ2-2; TRBD2 agrees at 10 bases. Germline V gene sequence: CDR1 MGHRA, CDR2 YSYEKL. V lost 3 bases, J lost 3 bases, and 4 bases stayed unmatched. The CDR3 runs to 16 residues. The CDR3 sequence: CASSHTSGKYTGELFF. The CDR3 DNA is TGCGCCAGCAGCCATACTAGCGGGAAATACACCGGGGAGCTGTTTTTT.

The table lists this clonotype with a few counts. V gene TRBV20-1 combines with J gene TRBJ2-1, with D uncertain. Germline values: CDR1 DFQATT, CDR2 SNEGSKA (reference sequence). Deletions cut 1 base from V and 8 bases from J, with 6 bases between. This CDR3 is 11 amino acids long. The CDR3, as DNA: TGCAGTGCTAGAGGATTTGATGAGCAGTTCTTC. This gives the protein CSARGFDEQFF.

The sample holds a few counts of this clonotype. The chain joins TRBV7-9 to TRBJ2-5; 9 bases are shared with TRBD1. The trim removed 5 bases at V and 5 bases at J, leaving 6 bases unmatched. Germline CDR1 and CDR2: SEHNR and FQNEAQ (reference sequence). The CDR3 contains 14 residues. The DNA of the CDR3 is TGTGCCAGCAGCACGGGACAGGGCACCGAGACCCAGTACTTC. Its protein product is CASSTGQGTETQYF.

CDR3 sequence: CSARRGILQETQYF. DNA of the CDR3: TGCAGTGCTAGGCGGGGAATCCTCCAAGAGACCCAGTACTTC. The V call is TRBV20-1, the J call TRBJ2-5; maybe TRBD2 (6 bases). With 3 bases removed from V and 1 base from J, the gap between germline ends came to 12 bases. CDR1 DFQATT and CDR2 SNEGSKA come from the germline V gene (reference sequence). The CDR3 runs 14 residues.

This clonotype was picked up a small number of times. This sequence joins TRBV5-1 and TRBJ1-2, with D possibly TRBD1 on 5 matching bases. V was trimmed by 0 bases and J by 4 bases, leaving 16 bases between them. CDR3 length equals 16 residues. Germline CDR1 is SGHRS and CDR2 is YFSETQ. The CDR3 is CASSLVQGGPRYGYTF. The CDR3 bases are TGCGCCAGCAGCTTGGTTCAGGGCGGTCCTCGCTATGGCTACACCTTC.

This clonotype was picked up a small number of times. The genes are TRBV7-2 and TRBJ2-7; the D is unclear. Germline-derived CDR1 and CDR2 are SGHTA and FQGNSA. Trimming took off 5 bases at V and 3 bases at J, with 11 bases between the two ends. The CDR3 is 13 amino acids. This chain's CDR3 is CASSRRLGYEQYF. CDR3 coding DNA: TGTGCCAGCAGCAGGAGACTCGGCTACGAGCAGTACTTC.